These T cell receptor beta chains were read from a single sample in a study of shared clonotypes between healthy human individuals. Profiled with immunoSEQ multiplex PCR; TCRdb holds only in-frame clones, not every one. In the table there are millions of clones, about 94% of which are singletons. The material sequenced was naive CD8+ T cells sorted from blood. The receptors originated from a man in his late teens or twenties in good health. Each CDR3 is given with its conserved first and last residue.

CASSAGTGTDTQYF	14	TRBV11-2
CASSLEGVGHTQYF	14	TRBV7-9
CASSLETGGTGELFF	15	TRBV7-9
CASSLYAGDPSYEQYF	16	TRBV7-6
CASSLPRGSSYEQYF	15	TRBV28
CSVVVLYNEQFF	12	TRBV29-1
CASSQDTETYEQYF	14	TRBV4-1
CASSLGTGEDQPQHF	15	TRBV7-9
CAWSWQGSTDTQYF	14	TRBV30
CASSLRWGSTGNTEAFF	17	TRBV7-8
CASSQDLGNQPQHF	14	TRBV4-3
CASSLGTGVTNEKLFF	16	TRBV28
CASSLEPGVQPQHF	14	TRBV5-1
CASSYLSSRGSETQYF	16	TRBV27
CASSLSPGGSDGYTF	15	TRBV27
CASSLGEEQYF	11	TRBV14
CASSSVQGAQPQHF	14	TRBV28
CASSSSGGELFF	12	TRBV11-2
CASSISDRTYWYGYTF	16	TRBV19
CASSESSYNEQFF	13	TRBV28
CASSVATGMSNEKLFF	16	TRBV9
CASSWTGPEKLFF	13	TRBV10-2
CASGNRGLGYEQYF	14	TRBV27
CASSIPWTSSYYNEQFF	17	TRBV19
CASSYPIQGGTEAFF	15	TRBV6-6
CASSHQQGAYEQYF	14	TRBV4-1
CASSARSGIYEQYF	14	TRBV19
CASSQNRANYGYTF	14	TRBV7-8
CASSLITGGRGYTF	14	TRBV28
CASSELRDEAKPQHF	15	TRBV6-1
CASSTSASAYEQYF	14	TRBV7-8
CASSAAPGGPLYEQYF	16	TRBV9
CASSLVGSGELFF	13	TRBV13
CASSLFNEQFF	11	TRBV5-6
CASSVGGSNQPQHF	14	TRBV9
CASSPWDQTYEQYF	14	TRBV18